The clone carrying this TCR beta chain has just one count. The antigen is not known. Germline V gives CDR1 SGHNT, CDR2 YYREEE (reference sequence). This CDR3 is 15 amino acids long. RNA was extracted from bulk tissue without any cell sorting. This entry belongs to a study of tumor and adjacent non-tumor tissue in lung cancer. Regarding the study as a whole: Significantly higher TCR diversity was found in tumor than normal lung.

Three rounds of nested PCR, following a modified ARM-PCR protocol, produced the TCRbeta library. In TCRdb, the multiplex PCR reads were re-called with MiXCR into one record per CDR3 protein. The sample lists 90,000 or so distinct CDR3 sequences; roughly three fifths were seen once. This chain links TRBV5-4 with TRBJ2-3; D uncertain. Sequencing used lung tumor tissue. The clonotype was recovered from a man aged 70 or older with non-small cell lung cancer. CDR3 sequence: CHSSTGPQITDTQYF. CDR3 DNA sequence: TGTCACAGCAGCACTGGGCCTCAAATAACAGATACGCAGTATTTT.